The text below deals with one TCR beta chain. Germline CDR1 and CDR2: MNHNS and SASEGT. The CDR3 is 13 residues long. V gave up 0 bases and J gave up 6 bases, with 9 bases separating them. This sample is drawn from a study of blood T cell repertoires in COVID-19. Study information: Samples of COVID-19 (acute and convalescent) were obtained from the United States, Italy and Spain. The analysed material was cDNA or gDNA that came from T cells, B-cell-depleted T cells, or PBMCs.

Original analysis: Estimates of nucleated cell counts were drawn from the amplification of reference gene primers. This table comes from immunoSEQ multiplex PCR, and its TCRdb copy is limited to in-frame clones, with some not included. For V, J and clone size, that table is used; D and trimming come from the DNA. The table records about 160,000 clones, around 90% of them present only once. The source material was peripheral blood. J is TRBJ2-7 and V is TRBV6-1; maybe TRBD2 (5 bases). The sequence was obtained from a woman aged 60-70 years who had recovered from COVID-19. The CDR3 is CASSEARVGEQYF. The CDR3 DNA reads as TGTGCCAGCAGTGAAGCGCGGGTGGGCGAGCAGTACTTC.